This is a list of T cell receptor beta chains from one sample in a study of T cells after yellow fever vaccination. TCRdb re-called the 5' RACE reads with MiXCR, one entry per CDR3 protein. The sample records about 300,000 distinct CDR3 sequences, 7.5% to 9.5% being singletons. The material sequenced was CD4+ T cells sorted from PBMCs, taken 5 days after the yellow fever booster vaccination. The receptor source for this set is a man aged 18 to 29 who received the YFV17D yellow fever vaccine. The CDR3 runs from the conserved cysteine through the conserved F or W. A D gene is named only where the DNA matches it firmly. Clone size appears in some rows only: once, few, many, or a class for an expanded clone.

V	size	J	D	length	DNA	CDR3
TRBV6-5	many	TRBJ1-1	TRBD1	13	TGTGCCAGCAGTTACGACGCGGGGGACAGTAGGGTCTTT	CASSYDAGDSRVF
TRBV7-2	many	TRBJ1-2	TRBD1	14	TGTGCCACTAAACCGGGACAGGTCCTCGATGGCTACACCTTC	CATKPGQVLDGYTF
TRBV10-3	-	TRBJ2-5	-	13	TGTGCCACCTCTTCGACGGGTCAAGAGACCCAGTACTTC	CATSSTGQETQYF
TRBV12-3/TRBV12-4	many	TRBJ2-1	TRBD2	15	TGTGCCAGCAGACCGGCGGGGGGGCTGTACAATGAGCAGTTCTTC	CASRPAGGLYNEQFF
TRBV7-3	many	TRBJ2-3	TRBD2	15	TGTGCCAGCAGTATCGGACTAGCGGGGGCAGATACGCAGTATTTT	CASSIGLAGADTQYF
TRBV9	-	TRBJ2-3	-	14	TGTGCCAGCAGCGTCAGACCTAGCACAGATACGCAGTATTTT	CASSVRPSTDTQYF
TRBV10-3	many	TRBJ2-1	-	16	TGTGCCATCAGTGAGCCTGGCCTTGGGGCCGACAATGAGCAGTTCTTC	CAISEPGLGADNEQFF
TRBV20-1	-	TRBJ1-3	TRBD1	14	TGCAGTGCTAGGGACAGGGTAACTGGAAACACCATATATTTT	CSARDRVTGNTIYF
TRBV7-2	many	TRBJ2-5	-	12	TGTGCCAGCAACACTCCCGGTGGGACCCAGTACTTC	CASNTPGGTQYF
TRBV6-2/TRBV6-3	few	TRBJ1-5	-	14	TGTGCCAGCAAGTGGACAGATCGGGGTCAGCCCCAGCATTTT	CASKWTDRGQPQHF
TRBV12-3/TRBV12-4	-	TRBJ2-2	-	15	TGTGCCAGCAGTCGGCGGGGACCGAACACCGGGGAGCTGTTTTTT	CASSRRGPNTGELFF
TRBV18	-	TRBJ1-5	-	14	TGTGCCAGCTCACCATTAGAGGGGGGTCAGCCCCAGCATTTT	CASSPLEGGQPQHF
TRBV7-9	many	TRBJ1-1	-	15	TGTGCCAGCAGCTCCCCCTCGGGGGTTGACACTGAAGCTTTCTTT	CASSSPSGVDTEAFF
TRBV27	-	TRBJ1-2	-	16	TGTGCCAGCAGTTTATCGCGACAGTTATATAACTATGGCTACACCTTC	CASSLSRQLYNYGYTF
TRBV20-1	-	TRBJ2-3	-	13	TGCAGTGTCAGGGGCTTAGTCACAGATACGCAGTATTTT	CSVRGLVTDTQYF
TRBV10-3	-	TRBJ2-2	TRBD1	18	TGTGCCATCAGGGGGAGAAGCACCGGGACAGGGTCCACCGGGGAGCTGTTTTTT	CAIRGRSTGTGSTGELFF
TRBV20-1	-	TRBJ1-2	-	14	TGCAGTGCCAAGGCGGGGGGACAATACTATGGCTACACCTTC	CSAKAGGQYYGYTF
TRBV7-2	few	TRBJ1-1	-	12	TGTGCCAGCAGCTTCCGGGGTCCTGAAGCTTTCTTT	CASSFRGPEAFF
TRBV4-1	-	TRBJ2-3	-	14	TGCGCCAGCAGCCAACCCCTCGAATCGGATACGCAGTATTTT	CASSQPLESDTQYF
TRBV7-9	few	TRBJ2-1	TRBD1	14	TGTGCCAGCGGATCAGGGGGCTCCTACAATGAGCAGTTCTTC	CASGSGGSYNEQFF
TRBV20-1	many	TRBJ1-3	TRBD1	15	TGCAGTGCTAGGGGGCCAGGGGGTACTGGAAACACCATATATTTT	CSARGPGGTGNTIYF
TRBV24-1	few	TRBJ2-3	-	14	TGTGCCACCAGTGATTCGGGACATCCAGATACGCAGTATTTT	CATSDSGHPDTQYF
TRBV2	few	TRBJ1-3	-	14	TGTGCCAGCTTGCGGGGGGCTGGCGGAAACACCATATATTTT	CASLRGAGGNTIYF
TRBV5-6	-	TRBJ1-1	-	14	TGTGCCAGCAGCTTTGACAGTTCGTACACTGAAGCTTTCTTT	CASSFDSSYTEAFF
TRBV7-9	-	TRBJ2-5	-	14	TGTGCCAGCAGCTTTTACGGGGCTCAAGAGACCCAGTACTTC	CASSFYGAQETQYF
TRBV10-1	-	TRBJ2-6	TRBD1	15	TGCGCCAGCAGGGACAGGGGCTCTGGGGCCAACGTCCTGACTTTC	CASRDRGSGANVLTF
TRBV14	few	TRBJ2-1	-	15	TGTGCCAGCAGACCCAGGGGTGGGGCGCACAATGAGCAGTTCTTC	CASRPRGGAHNEQFF
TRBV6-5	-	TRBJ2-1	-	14	TGTGCCAGCAGTTACTCCATTCAGGGCACTGAGCAGTTCTTC	CASSYSIQGTEQFF
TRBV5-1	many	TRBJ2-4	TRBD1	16	TGCGCCAGCAGCTTGGGCCCCGGACAGGGGAAAAACATTCAGTACTTC	CASSLGPGQGKNIQYF
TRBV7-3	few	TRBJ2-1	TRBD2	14	TGTGCCAGCTCTAGCGGGGGGCCCGGGAGTGAGCAGTTCTTC	CASSSGGPGSEQFF
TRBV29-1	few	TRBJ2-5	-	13	TGCAGCGTGGAGGCCCTGAGAAAAGGGACCCAGTACTTC	CSVEALRKGTQYF
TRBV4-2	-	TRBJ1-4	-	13	TGTGCCAGCAGCCAAGATTCGCGCCACAAACTGTTTTTT	CASSQDSRHKLFF
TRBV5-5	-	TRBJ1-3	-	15	TGTGCCAGCAGCCCCGACCCTCACTCTGGAAACACCATATATTTT	CASSPDPHSGNTIYF
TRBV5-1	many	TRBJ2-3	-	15	TGCGCCAGCAGCTTCTGGCCTGGAGCCACAGATACGCAGTATTTT	CASSFWPGATDTQYF
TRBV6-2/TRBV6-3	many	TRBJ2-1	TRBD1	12	TGTGCCACCTCCGACAGGGTCTCTGAGCAGTTCTTC	CATSDRVSEQFF
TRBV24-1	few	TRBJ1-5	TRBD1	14	TGTGCCACCAGCGGGGACAGCCCTAATCAGCCCCAGCATTTT	CATSGDSPNQPQHF
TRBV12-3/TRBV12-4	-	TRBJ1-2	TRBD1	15	TGTGCCAGCAGTTTATCGGACAGGGGTCACTATGGCTACACCTTC	CASSLSDRGHYGYTF
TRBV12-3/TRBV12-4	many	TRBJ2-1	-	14	TGTGCCAGCAACTATGCGGATTCCTACAATGAGCAGTTCTTC	CASNYADSYNEQFF
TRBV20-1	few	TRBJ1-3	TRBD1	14	TGCAGTGCTAGTCCAGGGGGTTACGGAAACACCATATATTTT	CSASPGGYGNTIYF
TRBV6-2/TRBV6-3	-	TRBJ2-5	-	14	TGTGCCAGCAGTTACCTCTCCGGGGAGGTGACCCAGTACTTC	CASSYLSGEVTQYF
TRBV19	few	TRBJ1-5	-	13	TGTGCCAGTAGTATAGAAGGGAATCAGCCCCAGCATTTT	CASSIEGNQPQHF
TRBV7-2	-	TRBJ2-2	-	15	TGTGCCAGCAGCTTACAGGGAAGTATGGCCGGGGAGCTGTTTTTT	CASSLQGSMAGELFF
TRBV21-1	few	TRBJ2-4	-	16	TGTGCCAGCAGCCCACAGGAGCCGCTAGCCAAAAACATTCAGTACTTC	CASSPQEPLAKNIQYF
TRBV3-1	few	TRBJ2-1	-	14	TGTGCCAGCAGCCAAGTCGGGGCGGGCGGTGAGCAGTTCTTC	CASSQVGAGGEQFF